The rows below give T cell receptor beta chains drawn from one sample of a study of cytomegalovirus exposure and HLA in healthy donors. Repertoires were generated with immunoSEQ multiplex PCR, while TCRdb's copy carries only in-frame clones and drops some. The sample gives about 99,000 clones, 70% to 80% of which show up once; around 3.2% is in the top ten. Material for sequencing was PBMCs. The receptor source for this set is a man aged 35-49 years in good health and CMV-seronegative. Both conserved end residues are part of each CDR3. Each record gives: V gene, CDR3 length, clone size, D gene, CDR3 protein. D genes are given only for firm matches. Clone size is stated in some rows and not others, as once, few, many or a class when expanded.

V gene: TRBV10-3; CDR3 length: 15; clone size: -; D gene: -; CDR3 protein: CAISDPSSSPGELFF
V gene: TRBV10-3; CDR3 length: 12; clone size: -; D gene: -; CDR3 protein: CAIQGYGTEAFF
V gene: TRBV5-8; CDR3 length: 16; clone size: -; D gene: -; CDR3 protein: CASSLGGRLSNQPQHF
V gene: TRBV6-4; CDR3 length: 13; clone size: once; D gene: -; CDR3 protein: CASELTDRKEAFF
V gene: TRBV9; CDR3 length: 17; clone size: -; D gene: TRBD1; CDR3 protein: CASSVHRITGGHTEAFF
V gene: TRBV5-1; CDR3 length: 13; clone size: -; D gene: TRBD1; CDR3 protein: CASRTGQGYEQYF
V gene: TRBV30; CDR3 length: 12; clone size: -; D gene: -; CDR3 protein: CAWSSGLYGYTF
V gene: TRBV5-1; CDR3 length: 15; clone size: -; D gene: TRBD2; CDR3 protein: CASSRGLAGEGEQFF
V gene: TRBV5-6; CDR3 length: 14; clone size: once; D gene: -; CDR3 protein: CASSGTPRGAEAFF
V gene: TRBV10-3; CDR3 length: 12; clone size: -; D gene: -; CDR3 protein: CAISPSSYEQYF
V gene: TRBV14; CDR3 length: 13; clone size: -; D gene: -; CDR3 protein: CASSQGLDYEQYF
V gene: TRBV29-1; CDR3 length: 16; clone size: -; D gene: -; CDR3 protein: CSVEEAILLGNTEAFF
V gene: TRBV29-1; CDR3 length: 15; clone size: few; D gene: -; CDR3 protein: CSVSDWNSYQETQYF
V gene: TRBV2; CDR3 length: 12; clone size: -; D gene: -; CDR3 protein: CASNRGARTQYF
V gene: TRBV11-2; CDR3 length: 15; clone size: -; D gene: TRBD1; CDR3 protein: CASSSQGGPGETQYF
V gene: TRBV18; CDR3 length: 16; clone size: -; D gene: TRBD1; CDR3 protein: CASSPRDRGRGTEAFF
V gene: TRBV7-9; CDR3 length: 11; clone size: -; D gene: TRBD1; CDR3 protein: CASYRGYEQYF
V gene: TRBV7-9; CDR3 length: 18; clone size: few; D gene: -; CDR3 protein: CASSRNIMTRDEGEKLFF
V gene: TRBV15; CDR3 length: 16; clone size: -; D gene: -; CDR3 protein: CATSRRGGAGSAEAFF
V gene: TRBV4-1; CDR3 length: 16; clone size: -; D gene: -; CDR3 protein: CASSQVGKGVDGELFF
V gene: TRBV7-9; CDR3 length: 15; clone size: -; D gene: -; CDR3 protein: CASSLASASTDTQYF
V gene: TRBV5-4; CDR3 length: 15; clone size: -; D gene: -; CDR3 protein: CASSLGAHGFDEQYF
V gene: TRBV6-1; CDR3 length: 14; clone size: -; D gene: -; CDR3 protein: CASSDVTETYGYTF
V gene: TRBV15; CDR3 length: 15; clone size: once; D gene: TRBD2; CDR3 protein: CATSRFQTSSYEQYF
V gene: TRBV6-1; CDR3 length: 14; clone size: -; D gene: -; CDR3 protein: CASVPGRFADEQYF
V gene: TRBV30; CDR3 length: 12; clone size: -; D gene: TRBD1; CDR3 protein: CAWDTGDTEAFF
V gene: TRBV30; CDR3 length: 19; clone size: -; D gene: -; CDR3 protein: CAWSTTPHRPRELTDTQYF
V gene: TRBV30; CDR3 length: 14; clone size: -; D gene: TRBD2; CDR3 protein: CAWSGGGGGDEQFF
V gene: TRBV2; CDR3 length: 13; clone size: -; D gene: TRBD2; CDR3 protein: CASGGGIEEAQYF
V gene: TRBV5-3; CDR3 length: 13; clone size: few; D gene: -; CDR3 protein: CARSQKNWYGYTF
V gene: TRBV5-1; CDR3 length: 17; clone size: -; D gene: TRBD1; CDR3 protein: CASTLRMGQGIGNEQFF
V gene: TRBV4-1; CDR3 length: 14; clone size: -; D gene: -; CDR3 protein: CASRGDLGNTEAFF
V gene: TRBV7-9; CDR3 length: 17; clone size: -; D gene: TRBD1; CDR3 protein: CASSLDRGLVNTDTQYF
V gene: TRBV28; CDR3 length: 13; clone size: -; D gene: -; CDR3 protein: CASSSRGGSRAFF
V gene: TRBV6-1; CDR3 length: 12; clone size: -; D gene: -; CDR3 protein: CASRAGTGELFF